The source of this TCR beta chain is a study of shared clonotypes between healthy human individuals. Germline loops: CDR1 MDHEN, CDR2 SYDVKM. Trimming removed 6 bases at V and 4 bases at J, with 16 bases between. The CDR3 is 15 amino acids. CD45RO-negative cells were positively selected for CCR7, leaving out terminally differentiated effector memory CD45RA+ cells. Produced via immunoSEQ multiplex PCR; TCRdb's table is partial and in-frame only. The table records 1.5 million to 2.5 million clones, over 85% of them present only once. Study-wide results and caveats: Clonotypes not shared had lower generation probabilities than those common to all four donors.

This clone was counted a single time. Antigen: not known. The sequence was collected from a man aged 18-30 years in good health. The chain employs TRBV28 and TRBJ1-5; the D gene is possibly TRBD1 (6 bases). Sample: naive CD8+ T cells sorted from blood. The CDR3 spells CASSRYREGNQPQHF. The CDR3 DNA reads TGTGCCAGCAGCAGGTACAGGGAAGGGAATCAGCCCCAGCATTTT. Full variable domain (outside the CDR3, taken from reference TRBV28 and TRBJ1-5): DVKVTQSSRYLVKRTGEKVFLECVQDMDHENMFWYRQDPGLGLRLIYFSYDVKMKEKGDIPEGYSVSREKKERFSLILESASTNQTSMYLCASSRYREGNQPQHFGDGTRLSIL.